This TCR beta chain was sequenced in a study of beta chain features in type 1 diabetes. General study results and limits: TCRB CDR3 length was moderately but significantly reduced in all four CD4+ subsets of Type 1 diabetes patients. At VDJ recombination sites, type 1 diabetes patients had fewer insertions and more deleted nucleotides. Researchers cautioned that cDNA sequencing could over-represent cells with high TCR expression. Here, the possible influence of HLA type (on TCRB rearrangement) remained unresolved.

About this clone itself: Its target is not known.

Expressed TCRB transcripts were sequenced, since all the RNA that had been isolated was reverse transcribed. Assay used: immunoSEQ multiplex PCR; TCRdb lists only in-frame clones, some missing. This table holds over 150,000 clones, under 13% found once. Sequences were obtained from central memory CD4+ T cells from blood. This receptor was taken from a man aged 25 to 45 with type 1 diabetes.

In DNA, the CDR3 is TGTGCCAGCAGCCCGGGACTAGCGAAATACAATGAGCAGTTCTTC. Its translation is CASSPGLAKYNEQFF. The rearrangement links TRBV2 to TRBJ2-1; 10 bases align to TRBD2. CDR1 is SNHLY, CDR2 FYNNEI, per germline. This CDR3 spans 15 amino acids. J lost 4 bases, V lost 6 bases, and 6 bases had no gene match.